The 2 T cell receptor beta chains reported below all come from one sample, sequenced in a study of T-cell reconstitution after alpha-beta-depleted transplantation in children. Library preparation (for TCRbeta) was performed with unique molecular identifiers. TCRdb re-derived calls from the PCR reads in MiXCR, one entry per CDR3 protein. The data contain about 980,000 distinct CDR3 sequences, about 30% of them singletons. The material sequenced was PBMCs, mostly from graft donor cells, taken 360 days after TCRalphabeta/CD19-depleted stem cell transplant. The receptors were sampled from a boy in the first two years of life who had a stem cell transplant for SCID, so the T cells may come from the graft donor.

This clonotype was seen more than once but under ten times. This rearrangement joins TRBV7-6 to TRBJ2-3; possible D gene TRBD1, 6 bases. This CDR3 contains 17 residues. Germline V gene data show CDR1 as SGHVS and CDR2 as FNYEAQ. The V end was cut by 5 bases, the J end by 1 base, with 19 bases between. The CDR3 nucleotides are TGTGCCAGCAGCCCGTTTCTTACAGGGACGGGCACAGATACGCAGTATTTT. This encodes CASSPFLTGTGTDTQYF.

This clonotype has only a few counts. The gene calls are TRBV20-1 and TRBJ2-4; D tentatively reads TRBD1 or TRBD2 (5 bases each). The V end was cut by 5 bases, the J end by 3 bases, with 17 bases between. The CDR3 runs 15 residues. The V gene's germline CDR1 is DFQATT and CDR2 SNEGSKA (reference sequence). The DNA for the CDR3 is TGCAGTGCTGACCAAGGACGGGGCGTCAAAAACATTCAGTACTTC. Protein: CSADQGRGVKNIQYF.